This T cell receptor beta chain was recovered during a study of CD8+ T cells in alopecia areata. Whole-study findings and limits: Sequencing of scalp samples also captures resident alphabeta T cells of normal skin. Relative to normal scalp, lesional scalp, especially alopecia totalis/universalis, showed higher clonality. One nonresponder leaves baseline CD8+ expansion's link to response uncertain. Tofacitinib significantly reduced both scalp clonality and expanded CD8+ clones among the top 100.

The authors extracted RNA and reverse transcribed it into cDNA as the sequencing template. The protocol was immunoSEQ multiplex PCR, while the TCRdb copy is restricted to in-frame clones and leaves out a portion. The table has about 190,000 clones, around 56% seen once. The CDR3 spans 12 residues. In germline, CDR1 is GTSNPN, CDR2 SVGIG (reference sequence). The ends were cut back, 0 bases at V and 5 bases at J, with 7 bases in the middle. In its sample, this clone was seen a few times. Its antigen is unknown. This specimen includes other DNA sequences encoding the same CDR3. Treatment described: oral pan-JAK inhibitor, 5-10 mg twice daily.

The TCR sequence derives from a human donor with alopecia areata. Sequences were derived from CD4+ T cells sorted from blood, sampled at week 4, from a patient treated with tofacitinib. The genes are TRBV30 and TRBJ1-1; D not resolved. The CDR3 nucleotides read TGTGCCTGGAGTGTCACGGGGACTGAAGCTTTCTTT. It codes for CAWSVTGTEAFF. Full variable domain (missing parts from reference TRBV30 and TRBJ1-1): SQTIHQWPATLVQPVGSPLSLECTVEGTSNPNLYWYRQAAGRGLQLLFYSVGIGQISSEVPQNLSASRPQDRQFILSSKKLLLSDSGFYLCAWSVTGTEAFFGQGTRLTVV.